Listed below are T cell receptor beta chains from one sample, sequenced in a study of vaccination and CD4 T cells after COVID-19. These receptors have no identified antigens. From the PCR reads, TCRdb called clonotypes with MiXCR, one entry per CDR3 protein. The sample records 8,000 to 9,500 distinct CDR3 sequences, roughly three fifths being singletons. Sample: cultured CD4+ T cells from blood, taken after SARS-CoV-2 vaccination. The receptors stem from a human donor with COVID-19. CDR3s include the opening cysteine and the closing phenylalanine or tryptophan. Fields, in order: V gene, J gene, D gene, clone size, CDR3 protein, CDR3 DNA. A D gene is named only where the DNA matches it firmly. For some rows the clone size is stated as once, few or many, or as a class when expanded; others skip it.

V gene: TRBV20-1; J gene: TRBJ1-1; D gene: NA; clone size: NA; CDR3 protein: CSARDPGGNTEAFF; CDR3 DNA: TGCAGTGCTAGAGATCCAGGCGGGAACACTGAAGCTTTCTTT
V gene: TRBV6-1; J gene: TRBJ2-1; D gene: TRBD2; clone size: once; CDR3 protein: CASSRTSGGAVGYEQFF; CDR3 DNA: TGTGCCAGCAGTCGGACTAGCGGGGGGGCCGTTGGATATGAGCAGTTCTTC
V gene: TRBV20-1; J gene: TRBJ1-5; D gene: NA; clone size: few; CDR3 protein: CSARDRIGGKVQPQHF; CDR3 DNA: TGCAGTGCTAGAGATCGAATCGGGGGGAAGGTTCAGCCCCAGCATTTT
V gene: TRBV7-8; J gene: TRBJ1-1; D gene: NA; clone size: NA; CDR3 protein: CASSPQLTEAFF; CDR3 DNA: TGTGCCAGCAGCCCACAACTGACTGAAGCTTTCTTT
V gene: TRBV19; J gene: TRBJ1-1; D gene: NA; clone size: NA; CDR3 protein: CASSIGISEAFF; CDR3 DNA: TGTGCCAGTAGTATCGGGATTTCTGAAGCTTTCTTT
V gene: TRBV20-1; J gene: TRBJ1-4; D gene: TRBD1; clone size: few; CDR3 protein: CSALVRSRGVLRKLFF; CDR3 DNA: TGCAGTGCCCTTGTCCGCTCCAGGGGGGTTCTACGAAAACTGTTTTTT
V gene: TRBV6-1; J gene: TRBJ2-2; D gene: NA; clone size: NA; CDR3 protein: CASLRDGTGELFF; CDR3 DNA: TGTGCCAGCTTACGGGATGGCACCGGGGAGCTGTTTTTT
V gene: TRBV28; J gene: TRBJ2-4; D gene: NA; clone size: NA; CDR3 protein: CASSIPTTKNIQYF; CDR3 DNA: TGTGCCAGCAGCATCCCGACTACCAAAAACATTCAGTACTTC
V gene: TRBV20-1; J gene: TRBJ1-2; D gene: NA; clone size: few; CDR3 protein: CSAKTGRRYTF; CDR3 DNA: TGCAGTGCTAAAACCGGGCGCCGGTACACCTTC
V gene: TRBV6-1; J gene: TRBJ1-2; D gene: NA; clone size: few; CDR3 protein: CASTLGVGGYTF; CDR3 DNA: TGTGCCAGCACCCTGGGGGTGGGTGGCTACACCTTC
V gene: TRBV2; J gene: TRBJ1-1; D gene: NA; clone size: NA; CDR3 protein: CASSSLGVDEAFF; CDR3 DNA: TGTGCCAGCAGCTCGCTGGGGGTAGATGAAGCTTTCTTT
V gene: TRBV20-1; J gene: TRBJ1-3; D gene: NA; clone size: few; CDR3 protein: CSARPDSSSGNTIYF; CDR3 DNA: TGCAGTGCAAGACCGGACAGTAGCTCTGGAAACACCATATATTTT
V gene: TRBV20-1; J gene: TRBJ1-5; D gene: TRBD1; clone size: few; CDR3 protein: CSARPGQGVGQPQHF; CDR3 DNA: TGCAGTGCTAGACCGGGACAGGGGGTTGGACAGCCCCAGCATTTT
V gene: TRBV12-2; J gene: TRBJ1-1; D gene: NA; clone size: NA; CDR3 protein: CASRPGVGRTEAFF; CDR3 DNA: TGTGCAAGTCGCCCTGGCGTGGGGCGCACTGAAGCTTTCTTT
V gene: TRBV6-1; J gene: TRBJ1-2; D gene: NA; clone size: NA; CDR3 protein: CASSQGTMRGYTF; CDR3 DNA: TGTGCCAGCAGCCAGGGGACTATGAGGGGCTACACCTTC
V gene: TRBV7-9; J gene: TRBJ2-7; D gene: TRBD1; clone size: few; CDR3 protein: CASSHQPIGTGAYEQYF; CDR3 DNA: TGTGCCAGCAGCCATCAGCCCATCGGGACAGGGGCCTACGAGCAGTACTTC
V gene: TRBV6-5; J gene: TRBJ2-5; D gene: NA; clone size: few; CDR3 protein: CASSYTAQETQYF; CDR3 DNA: TGTGCCAGCAGTTATACGGCCCAAGAGACCCAGTACTTC
V gene: TRBV6-1; J gene: TRBJ1-5; D gene: TRBD1; clone size: NA; CDR3 protein: CASSEGQGGKGNQPQHF; CDR3 DNA: TGTGCCAGCAGTGAAGGTCAGGGGGGCAAAGGCAATCAGCCCCAGCATTTT
V gene: TRBV5-4; J gene: TRBJ2-5; D gene: NA; clone size: NA; CDR3 protein: CASSGSGSQETQYF; CDR3 DNA: TGTGCCAGCAGCGGTTCGGGGAGTCAAGAGACCCAGTACTTC
V gene: TRBV6-1; J gene: TRBJ1-1; D gene: NA; clone size: NA; CDR3 protein: CASSERSAGRTEAFF; CDR3 DNA: TGTGCCAGCAGTGAAAGGTCAGCCGGGCGAACTGAAGCTTTCTTT
V gene: TRBV20-1; J gene: TRBJ2-5; D gene: NA; clone size: NA; CDR3 protein: CSAREGAGRETQYF; CDR3 DNA: TGCAGTGCTAGAGAAGGGGCAGGTCGTGAGACCCAGTACTTC
V gene: TRBV7-2; J gene: TRBJ2-5; D gene: NA; clone size: NA; CDR3 protein: CASSSRGGIKTQYF; CDR3 DNA: TGTGCCAGCAGCTCAAGGGGGGGCATAAAGACCCAGTACTTC
V gene: TRBV6-1; J gene: TRBJ2-7; D gene: TRBD1; clone size: NA; CDR3 protein: CASRTSGTVIYEQYF; CDR3 DNA: TGTGCCAGCAGGACCTCCGGGACAGTTATATACGAGCAGTACTTC
V gene: TRBV19; J gene: TRBJ1-5; D gene: NA; clone size: NA; CDR3 protein: CASRSRGSNQPQHF; CDR3 DNA: TGTGCCAGTAGGAGCAGAGGGAGCAATCAGCCCCAGCATTTT
V gene: TRBV29-1; J gene: TRBJ1-1; D gene: NA; clone size: few; CDR3 protein: CSVGTVNTEAFF; CDR3 DNA: TGCAGCGTGGGGACGGTGAACACTGAAGCTTTCTTT
V gene: TRBV11-2; J gene: TRBJ2-5; D gene: NA; clone size: NA; CDR3 protein: CASSSWAGETQYF; CDR3 DNA: TGTGCCAGCAGCTCCTGGGCGGGGGAGACCCAGTACTTC
V gene: TRBV12-3/TRBV12-4; J gene: TRBJ2-5; D gene: NA; clone size: NA; CDR3 protein: CASSFSTAQYF; CDR3 DNA: TGTGCCAGCAGTTTTTCAACCGCCCAGTACTTC
V gene: TRBV20-1; J gene: TRBJ1-5; D gene: NA; clone size: NA; CDR3 protein: CSARVAVDRNQPQHF; CDR3 DNA: TGCAGTGCTAGGGTAGCAGTGGATCGCAATCAGCCCCAGCATTTT
V gene: TRBV7-8; J gene: TRBJ1-2; D gene: NA; clone size: once; CDR3 protein: CASSLANPGPNYGYTF; CDR3 DNA: TGTGCCAGCAGCTTAGCGAACCCGGGGCCTAACTATGGCTACACCTTC
V gene: TRBV20-1; J gene: TRBJ1-1; D gene: NA; clone size: NA; CDR3 protein: CSAREGYDTEAFF; CDR3 DNA: TGCAGTGCTAGAGAGGGGTATGACACTGAAGCTTTCTTT
V gene: TRBV20-1; J gene: TRBJ2-5; D gene: NA; clone size: few; CDR3 protein: CSAETLHRAGETQYF; CDR3 DNA: TGCAGTGCTGAAACACTCCACAGGGCTGGCGAGACCCAGTACTTC
V gene: TRBV28; J gene: TRBJ1-1; D gene: NA; clone size: few; CDR3 protein: CASSFPGGEAFF; CDR3 DNA: TGTGCCAGCAGTTTCCCCGGGGGCGAGGCTTTCTTT
V gene: TRBV24-1; J gene: TRBJ2-7; D gene: TRBD1; clone size: NA; CDR3 protein: CATRGTGGGEQYF; CDR3 DNA: TGTGCCACCAGGGGGACAGGGGGCGGCGAGCAGTACTTC
V gene: TRBV11-1; J gene: TRBJ1-1; D gene: TRBD1; clone size: few; CDR3 protein: CASRPGGLNTEAFF; CDR3 DNA: TGTGCCAGCAGGCCAGGGGGGTTAAACACTGAAGCTTTCTTT
V gene: TRBV7-2; J gene: TRBJ2-3; D gene: TRBD2; clone size: once; CDR3 protein: CASSLSGSSGGFTDTQYF; CDR3 DNA: TGTGCCAGCAGCTTAAGTGGATCTAGCGGGGGATTCACAGATACGCAGTATTTT
V gene: TRBV19; J gene: TRBJ2-5; D gene: TRBD1; clone size: NA; CDR3 protein: CASNPGTGARTQYF; CDR3 DNA: TGTGCCAGTAATCCCGGGACAGGGGCGAGGACCCAGTACTTC
V gene: TRBV24-1; J gene: TRBJ1-2; D gene: NA; clone size: few; CDR3 protein: CATSDPGLENYGYTF; CDR3 DNA: TGTGCCACCAGTGACCCGGGGTTGGAGAACTATGGCTACACCTTC
V gene: TRBV7-2; J gene: TRBJ1-2; D gene: NA; clone size: NA; CDR3 protein: CASSPRGGRGYTF; CDR3 DNA: TGTGCCAGCAGCCCACGAGGAGGGCGTGGCTACACCTTC
V gene: TRBV7-9; J gene: TRBJ1-6; D gene: NA; clone size: few; CDR3 protein: CASSTPPGSLLDSPLHF; CDR3 DNA: TGTGCCAGCAGCACACCTCCGGGGTCCCTGTTGGATTCACCCCTCCACTTT
V gene: TRBV5-1; J gene: TRBJ2-7; D gene: NA; clone size: once; CDR3 protein: CASSLGGTSYEQYF; CDR3 DNA: TGCGCCAGCAGCTTGGGCGGGACCTCCTACGAGCAGTACTTC
V gene: TRBV10-3; J gene: TRBJ2-3; D gene: TRBD2; clone size: NA; CDR3 protein: CASQGLGTTDTQYF; CDR3 DNA: TGTGCCAGCCAAGGACTAGGGACCACAGATACGCAGTATTTT
V gene: TRBV6-1; J gene: TRBJ1-3; D gene: NA; clone size: NA; CDR3 protein: CASFPSARNTIYF; CDR3 DNA: TGTGCCAGCTTTCCGAGCGCGCGAAACACCATATATTTT
V gene: TRBV7-2; J gene: TRBJ1-1; D gene: NA; clone size: NA; CDR3 protein: CASSLLWTEAFF; CDR3 DNA: TGTGCCAGCAGCTTATTATGGACTGAAGCTTTCTTT
V gene: TRBV20-1; J gene: TRBJ1-6; D gene: NA; clone size: NA; CDR3 protein: CSAARGNGSPLHF; CDR3 DNA: TGCAGTGCTGCGAGGGGAAATGGATCACCCCTCCACTTT
V gene: TRBV6-5; J gene: TRBJ1-1; D gene: NA; clone size: NA; CDR3 protein: CASSYRVADTEAFF; CDR3 DNA: TGTGCCAGCAGTTACCGGGTGGCGGACACTGAAGCTTTCTTT
V gene: TRBV11-3; J gene: TRBJ1-2; D gene: NA; clone size: few; CDR3 protein: CASSPGTTYGYTF; CDR3 DNA: TGTGCCAGCAGCCCCGGGACAACCTATGGCTACACCTTC
V gene: TRBV20-1; J gene: TRBJ2-5; D gene: NA; clone size: once; CDR3 protein: CSAREQETQYF; CDR3 DNA: TGCAGTGCTAGAGAACAAGAGACCCAGTACTTC
V gene: TRBV10-3; J gene: TRBJ2-5; D gene: TRBD1; clone size: NA; CDR3 protein: CAISESPGGRETQYF; CDR3 DNA: TGTGCCATCAGTGAGTCCCCAGGGGGCCGCGAGACCCAGTACTTC
V gene: TRBV20-1; J gene: TRBJ2-7; D gene: NA; clone size: few; CDR3 protein: CSARGRGPYEQYF; CDR3 DNA: TGCAGTGCTAGAGGACGGGGTCCCTACGAGCAGTACTTC
V gene: TRBV20-1; J gene: TRBJ2-5; D gene: NA; clone size: NA; CDR3 protein: CSPVSGETQYF; CDR3 DNA: TGCAGCCCTGTCTCTGGAGAGACCCAGTACTTC
V gene: TRBV12-3/TRBV12-4; J gene: TRBJ1-2; D gene: NA; clone size: once; CDR3 protein: CASSLDGWRGYTF; CDR3 DNA: TGTGCCAGCAGTTTAGACGGGTGGCGCGGCTACACCTTC
V gene: TRBV7-2; J gene: TRBJ2-7; D gene: TRBD1; clone size: NA; CDR3 protein: CASSASTGVVNEQYF; CDR3 DNA: TGTGCCAGCAGCGCCTCGACAGGGGTGGTAAACGAGCAGTACTTC
V gene: TRBV6-2/TRBV6-3; J gene: TRBJ1-5; D gene: TRBD1; clone size: once; CDR3 protein: CASRQGVNQPQHF; CDR3 DNA: TGTGCCAGTAGACAGGGTGTGAATCAGCCCCAGCATTTT
V gene: TRBV20-1; J gene: TRBJ1-1; D gene: NA; clone size: NA; CDR3 protein: CSARDPNTEAFF; CDR3 DNA: TGCAGTGCTAGAGATCCGAACACTGAAGCTTTCTTT
V gene: TRBV2; J gene: TRBJ2-5; D gene: TRBD1; clone size: NA; CDR3 protein: CASSADRAKTQYF; CDR3 DNA: TGTGCCAGCAGTGCGGACAGGGCCAAGACCCAGTACTTC
V gene: TRBV7-3; J gene: TRBJ1-6; D gene: NA; clone size: NA; CDR3 protein: CASSSSYNSPLHF; CDR3 DNA: TGTGCCAGCAGCTCCTCCTATAATTCACCCCTCCACTTT
V gene: TRBV6-4; J gene: TRBJ1-5; D gene: NA; clone size: NA; CDR3 protein: CASSTKSSRVSNQPQHF; CDR3 DNA: TGTGCCAGCAGCACAAAAAGCTCAAGGGTTAGCAATCAGCCCCAGCATTTT